These T cell receptor beta chains were read from a single sample in a study of T cell changes during pregnancy in multiple sclerosis. Assay: immunoSEQ multiplex PCR; the TCRdb copy retains only in-frame clones and omits some. The sample gives 60,000 or so clones, 91% of which show up once; nearly 0.5% is in the top ten. The sequencing here drew on CD4+ T cells from peripheral blood mononuclear cells, taken after pregnancy. Every receptor here comes from a female donor in good health, enrolled as a control in a pregnancy study. CDR3s include the opening cysteine and the closing phenylalanine or tryptophan. A D gene is named only where the DNA matches it firmly. Size is stated for part of the rows, as once, few or many counts, or as a class when the clone is expanded.

>TRBD2|.|TRBJ2-1|TRBV5-1
TGCGCCAGCAGCTCCGGGACTAGCGACAATGAGCAGTTCTTC
CASSSGTSDNEQFF
>TRBD1|.|TRBJ2-2|TRBV11-3
TGTGCCAGCAGCTTACAGGGGGCCGGGGAGCTGTTTTTT
CASSLQGAGELFF
>TRBD1|.|TRBJ2-2|TRBV7-8
TGTGCCAGCAGCTTATCAGGGGGCATGAACACCGGGGAGCTGTTTTTT
CASSLSGGMNTGELFF
>TRBD1|.|TRBJ2-5|TRBV6-1
TGTGCCAGCAGCTCTTCGACAGGGGCCCAAGAGACCCAGTACTTC
CASSSSTGAQETQYF
>.|.|TRBJ2-3|TRBV5-4
TGTGCCAGCAGCTTGGAGGGGGGGCCGAGTACAGATACGCAGTATTTT
CASSLEGGPSTDTQYF
>.|.|TRBJ2-3|TRBV11-3
TGTGCCAGCAGCCGATCGGGGGGCGGCACAGATACGCAGTATTTT
CASSRSGGGTDTQYF
>TRBD2|.|TRBJ2-2|TRBV12-5
TGTGCTAGTGGTTTGGTACTTTGGGGAGCGGGGGCCAACACCGGGGAGCTGTTTTTT
CASGLVLWGAGANTGELFF
>.|.|TRBJ1-1|TRBV30
TGTGCCCAGGGCAGGGGATGGAACACTGAAGCTTTCTTT
CAQGRGWNTEAFF
>TRBD2|.|TRBJ2-2|TRBV30
TGTGCCTGGAGTGTACTACTAGCGGGGCTCGCGAACACCGGGGAGCTGTTTTTT
CAWSVLLAGLANTGELFF
>TRBD1|.|TRBJ1-4|TRBV11-3
TGTGCCAGCAGCATGACAGGGGTCGGAGGTGAAAAACTGTTTTTT
CASSMTGVGGEKLFF
>TRBD1|.|TRBJ1-6|TRBV6-6
TGTGCCAGCAGCGGTCACCAGGGGGCGTATTCACCCCTCCACTTT
CASSGHQGAYSPLHF
>.|few|TRBJ1-2|TRBV6-1
TGTGCCAGCAGTGAAGGGGCAGGGTATTTGAGAGGCTACACCTTC
CASSEGAGYLRGYTF
>TRBD1|few|TRBJ2-7|TRBV7-3
TGTGCCAGCAGCTTAAACCCCGGGACAGGGGGCGGCGAGCAGTACTTC
CASSLNPGTGGGEQYF
>.|.|TRBJ1-1|TRBV19
TGTGCCAGTATAGGTGAAGACATGAACACTGAAGCTTTCTTT
CASIGEDMNTEAFF
>TRBD1|.|TRBJ1-4|TRBV6-6
TGTGCCAGCAGGTTATTGGGACAGGGGGAACTGTTTTTT
CASRLLGQGELFF
>TRBD1|.|TRBJ2-3|TRBV7-9
TGTGCCAGCGTTAGAGGAGGATGGGACAGACATACAGATACGCAGTATTTT
CASVRGGWDRHTDTQYF
>.|.|TRBJ2-2|TRBV7-9
TGTGCCAGCAGCGCCGACAGGAACCCCAACACCGGGGAGCTGTTTTTT
CASSADRNPNTGELFF
>.|.|TRBJ2-7|TRBV5-1
TGCGCCAGCAGCCTGACAGGAAACTCCTACGAGCAGTACTTC
CASSLTGNSYEQYF
>TRBD1|.|TRBJ1-1|TRBV14
TGTGCCAGCAGCTACAGGGGAAGGGGGGACACTGAAGCTTTCTTT
CASSYRGRGDTEAFF
>.|.|TRBJ2-3|TRBV11-3
TGTGCCAGCAGCTTACAGGGCCTATCCACGGATACGCAGTATTTT
CASSLQGLSTDTQYF
>.|.|TRBJ2-5|TRBV9
TGTGCCAGCAGCGTAGGGACAGTTCAAGAGACCCAGTACTTC
CASSVGTVQETQYF
>TRBD1|.|TRBJ1-3|TRBV10-3
TGTGCCATCAGCGGGACAGGGGGCAGCTACACTGGAAACACCATATATTTT
CAISGTGGSYTGNTIYF
>.|.|TRBJ1-6|TRBV6-5
TGTGCCAGCAGTTACTCGAGAGGAGCTAATTCACCCCTCCACTTT
CASSYSRGANSPLHF
>.|.|TRBJ1-4|TRBV9
TGTGCCAGCAGCGTAGTCGGAGGGGAGAATGAAAAACTGTTTTTT
CASSVVGGENEKLFF
>TRBD2|.|TRBJ2-3|TRBV30
TGTGCCTGGGACCGCCGTAGGACTAGCGGGGATTATACTAGCACAGATACGCAGTATTTT
CAWDRRRTSGDYTSTDTQYF
>.|.|TRBJ1-3|TRBV27
TGTGCCAGCAGTTTTTATGGCGGGATATCTGGAAACACCATATATTTT
CASSFYGGISGNTIYF
>.|.|TRBJ2-7|TRBV19
TGTGCCAGTAGTATGGAGAGGAACTACGAGCAGTACTTC
CASSMERNYEQYF
>TRBD2|.|TRBJ2-3|TRBV7-9
TGTGCCAGCAGCTTAACGGGGGGTAGCACAGATACGCAGTATTTT
CASSLTGGSTDTQYF
>TRBD2|.|TRBJ2-1|TRBV7-9
TGTGCCAGCAGCCGGACTAGCGGGTACCGATCGGACAATGAGCAGTTCTTC
CASSRTSGYRSDNEQFF
>TRBD2|.|TRBJ2-5|TRBV11-2
TGTGCCAGCAGCTTAACGATGACTAGCGTACAAGAGACCCAGTACTTC
CASSLTMTSVQETQYF
>TRBD1|.|TRBJ2-1|TRBV27
TGTGCCAGCAGTTTATCGGGGACAGGGTCCTACAATGAGCAGTTCTTC
CASSLSGTGSYNEQFF
>.|.|TRBJ1-1|TRBV5-1
TGCGCCAGCAGCTTGGCCAACGGGGAAGGCACTGAAGCTTTCTTT
CASSLANGEGTEAFF
>TRBD1|.|TRBJ1-5|TRBV15
TGTGCCACCAGCAGGGACAGGGGGATCAATCAGCCCCAGCATTTT
CATSRDRGINQPQHF
>.|.|TRBJ2-4|TRBV27
TGTGCCAGCAGTTTAAACACGGGTAAACTAGCCAAAAACATTCAGTACTTC
CASSLNTGKLAKNIQYF
>.|.|TRBJ1-2|TRBV27
TGTGCCAGCAGTTTATCTTTCCGGGACTATGGCTACACCTTC
CASSLSFRDYGYTF
>TRBD1|.|TRBJ2-1|TRBV2
TGTGCCAGCAGTTCCGGGACAGGGAGAAGGTCTGACTTGGTCTTC
CASSSGTGRRSDLVF
>TRBD2|.|TRBJ2-5|TRBV5-5
TGTGCCAGCAGCTTGCTAGCGGGGAACCAAGAGACCCAGTACTTC
CASSLLAGNQETQYF
>.|once|TRBJ1-2|TRBV5-4
TGTGCCAGCAGCTGGAGGGGAGGCGCCTATGGCTACACCTTC
CASSWRGGAYGYTF
>.|.|TRBJ1-1|TRBV6-1
TGTGCCAGCAGTGTGGGGGGGATGAACACTGAAGCTTTCTTT
CASSVGGMNTEAFF
>.|.|TRBJ1-1|TRBV19
TGTGCCAGTAGTCGTCGGACAGAGAACACTGAAGCTTTCTTT
CASSRRTENTEAFF
>.|.|TRBJ1-5|TRBV7-6
TGTGCCAGCAGCTTTTCAGACAATCAGCCCCAGCATTTT
CASSFSDNQPQHF
>.|.|TRBJ1-2|TRBV6-5
TGTGCCAGCAGTTACCGGACAGCTCCCTGGTTCTACACCTTC
CASSYRTAPWFYTF
>.|.|TRBJ1-1|TRBV7-3
TGTGCCAGCAGCCCGGATGTAGGAGGGCCTGGGGGCACTGAAGCTTTCTTT
CASSPDVGGPGGTEAFF
>.|.|TRBJ2-5|TRBV12-5
TGTGCTAGTGGTTTGTTTGCGGGAGAGACCCAGTACTTC
CASGLFAGETQYF
>.|.|TRBJ1-2|TRBV19
TGTGCCAGTAGTATAGATGCGGGGATCTATGGCTACACCTTC
CASSIDAGIYGYTF
>.|.|TRBJ1-1|TRBV6-5
TGTGCCAGCAGTTGGGGGGGCGCGAACACTGAAGCTTTCTTT
CASSWGGANTEAFF
>TRBD1|.|TRBJ2-3|TRBV30
TGTGCCTGGAAGACAGGGGGCACAGATACGCAGTATTTT
CAWKTGGTDTQYF
>.|.|TRBJ2-6|TRBV30
TGCCTCTGTAGGGCCAACGTCCTGACTTTC
CLCRANVLTF
>.|.|TRBJ2-2|TRBV2
TGTGCCAGCACAGGAATCGCCAGCACCGGGGAGCTGTTTTTT
CASTGIASTGELFF
>TRBD1|.|TRBJ2-1|TRBV14
TGTGCCAGCAGCCAAGATACGGGGACAGGGCACAATGAGCAGTTCTTC
CASSQDTGTGHNEQFF
>.|.|TRBJ1-2|TRBV4-2
TGTGCCAGCAGCCAAGATCCAGGGGTCCACACCTTC
CASSQDPGVHTF
>TRBD2|.|TRBJ2-7|TRBV5-1
TGCGCCAGCAGCTTTCGGGGGGGCTCCTACGAGCAGTACTTC
CASSFRGGSYEQYF
>TRBD1|.|TRBJ2-5|TRBV6-5
TGTGCCAGCAGAGGGGGACAGGGGGAGACCCAGTACTTC
CASRGGQGETQYF
>.|.|TRBJ2-2|TRBV2
TGTGCCAGCCGGGAGAACAATCCCGGGGAGCTGTTTTTT
CASRENNPGELFF
>TRBD1|.|TRBJ2-2|TRBV6-6
TGTGCCAGCAGTTACTCGAGGACAGGGTCCGGGGAGCTGTTTTTT
CASSYSRTGSGELFF
>.|.|TRBJ2-3|TRBV10-1
TGCGCCAGCAGTGGACTGAGCACAGATACGCAGTATTTT
CASSGLSTDTQYF
>TRBD1|.|TRBJ2-7|TRBV5-1
TGCGCCAGCAGCTGGGACAGCCGAAATTCCTACGAGCAGTACTTC
CASSWDSRNSYEQYF